The 4 T cell receptor beta chains reported below all come from one sample, sequenced in a study of T cells of healthy individuals. MiXCR was run by TCRdb on the 5' RACE reads, yielding one entry per CDR3 protein. The top ten hold about 6% of the sample, which has 95,000 to 100,000 distinct CDR3 sequences, approximately 16% seen once. The receptors shown here come from a human donor in good health.

This clonotype was counted many times. V and J are TRBV5-1 and TRBJ1-1; the D gene is possibly TRBD1 (5 bases). Germline loops: CDR1 SGHRS, CDR2 YFSETQ. The CDR3 is made up of 15 amino acids. The V and J ends lost 3 bases and 0 bases respectively, with 12 bases between them. The CDR3 protein is CASSSPWGMNTEAFF. In DNA form, the CDR3 reads TGCGCCAGCAGCTCCCCCTGGGGCATGAACACTGAAGCTTTCTTT.

The V and J genes are TRBV4-2 and TRBJ1-3; D is undetermined. CDR3 length equals 15 residues. Deletions cut 6 bases from V and 0 bases from J, with 12 bases between. CDR1 is LGHNA, CDR2 YNFKEQ, per germline. The CDR3 bases are TGTGCCAGCAGTCCACGGAAGAGCTCTGGAAACACCATATATTTT. This gives the protein CASSPRKSSGNTIYF.

The table lists this clonotype with a few counts. V usage is TRBV20-1 and J usage is TRBJ1-5; D is possibly TRBD1 (6 bases). This CDR3 region has 13 residues. Germline-derived CDR1 and CDR2 are DFQATT and SNEGSKA (reference sequence). V lost 5 bases and J lost 4, with 12 bases in between. CDR3 amino acids: CSALDSPNQPQHF. For the CDR3, the DNA is TGCAGTGCTCTGGACAGCCCGAATCAGCCCCAGCATTTT.

The chain carries TRBV5-1 and TRBJ2-2; D is unclear. The CDR3 contains 14 residues. From germline, CDR1 is SGHRS and CDR2 YFSETQ. Trimming shortened V by 4 bases and J by 0 bases, and 7 bases separated the two germline ends. The CDR3 is CASSPAANTGELFF. The CDR3 DNA is TGCGCCAGCAGCCCGGCCGCGAACACCGGGGAGCTGTTTTTT.